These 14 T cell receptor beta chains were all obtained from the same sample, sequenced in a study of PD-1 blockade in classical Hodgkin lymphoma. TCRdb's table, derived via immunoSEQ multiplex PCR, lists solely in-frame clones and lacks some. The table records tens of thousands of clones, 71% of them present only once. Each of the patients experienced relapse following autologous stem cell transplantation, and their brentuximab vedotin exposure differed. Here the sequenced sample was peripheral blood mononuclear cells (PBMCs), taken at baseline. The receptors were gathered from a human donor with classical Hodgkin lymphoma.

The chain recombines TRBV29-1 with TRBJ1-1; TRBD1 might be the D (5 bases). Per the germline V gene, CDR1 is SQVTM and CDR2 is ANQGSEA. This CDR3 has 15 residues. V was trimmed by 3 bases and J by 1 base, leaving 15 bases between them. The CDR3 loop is CSVDGYLTGNTEAFF. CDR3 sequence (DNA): TGCAGCGTTGATGGGTACCTTACAGGGAACACTGAAGCTTTCTTT.

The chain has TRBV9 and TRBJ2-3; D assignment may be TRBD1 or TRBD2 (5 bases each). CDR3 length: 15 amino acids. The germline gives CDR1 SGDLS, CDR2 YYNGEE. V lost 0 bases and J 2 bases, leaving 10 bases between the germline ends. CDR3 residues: CASSVVGTVTDTQYF. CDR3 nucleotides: TGTGCCAGCAGCGTAGTAGGGACGGTCACAGATACGCAGTATTTT.

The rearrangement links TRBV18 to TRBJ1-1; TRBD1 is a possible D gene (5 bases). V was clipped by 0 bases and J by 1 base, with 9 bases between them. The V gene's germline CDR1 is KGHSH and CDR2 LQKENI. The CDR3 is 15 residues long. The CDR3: CASSPPRGTNTEAFF. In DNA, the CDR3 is TGTGCCAGCTCACCACCGCGAGGGACGAACACTGAAGCTTTCTTT.

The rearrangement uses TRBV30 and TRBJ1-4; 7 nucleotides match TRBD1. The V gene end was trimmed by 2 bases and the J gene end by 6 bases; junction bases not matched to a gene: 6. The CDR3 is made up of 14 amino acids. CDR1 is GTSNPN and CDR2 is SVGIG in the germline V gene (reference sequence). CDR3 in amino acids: CAWSWGQGDEKLFF. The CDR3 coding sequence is TGTGCCTGGAGTTGGGGGCAGGGGGATGAAAAACTGTTTTTT.

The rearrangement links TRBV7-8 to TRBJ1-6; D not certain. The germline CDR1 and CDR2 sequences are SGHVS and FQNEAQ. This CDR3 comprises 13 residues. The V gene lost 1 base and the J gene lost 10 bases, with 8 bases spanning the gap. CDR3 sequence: CASSLVQGSPLHF. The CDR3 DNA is TGTGCCAGCAGCTTAGTTCAAGGATCACCCCTCCACTTT. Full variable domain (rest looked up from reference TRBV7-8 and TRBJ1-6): GAGVSQSPRYKVAKRGQDVALRCDPISGHVSLFWYQQALGQGPEFLTYFQNEAQLDKSGLPSDRFFAERPEGSVSTLKIQRTQQEDSAVYLCASSLVQGSPLHFGNGTRLTVT.

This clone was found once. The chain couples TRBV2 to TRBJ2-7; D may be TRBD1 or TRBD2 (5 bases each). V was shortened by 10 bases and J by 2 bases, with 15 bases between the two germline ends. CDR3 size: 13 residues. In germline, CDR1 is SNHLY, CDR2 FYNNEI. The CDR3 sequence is CATHRDRTYEQYF. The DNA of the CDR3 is TGTGCCACTCACCGGGACCGTACCTACGAGCAGTACTTC. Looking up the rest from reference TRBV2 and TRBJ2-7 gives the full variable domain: EPEVTQTPSHQVTQMGQEVILRCVPISNHLYFYWYRQILGQKVEFLVSFYNNEISEKSEIFDDQFSVERPDGSNFTLKIRSTKLEDSAMYFCATHRDRTYEQYFGPGTRLTVT.

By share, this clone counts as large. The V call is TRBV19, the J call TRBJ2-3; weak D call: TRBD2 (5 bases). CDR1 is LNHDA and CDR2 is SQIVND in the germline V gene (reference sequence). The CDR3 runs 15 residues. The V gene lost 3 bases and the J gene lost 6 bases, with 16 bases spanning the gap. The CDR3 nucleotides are TGTGCCAGTAGTATTTTGACTTCAGGAGGCGATACGCAGTATTTT. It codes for CASSILTSGGDTQYF.

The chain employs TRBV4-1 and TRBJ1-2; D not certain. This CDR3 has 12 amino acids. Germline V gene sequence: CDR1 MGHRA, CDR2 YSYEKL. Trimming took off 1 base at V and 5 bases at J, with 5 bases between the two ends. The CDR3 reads CASSQATYGYTF. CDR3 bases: TGCGCCAGCAGCCAAGCCACATATGGCTACACCTTC.

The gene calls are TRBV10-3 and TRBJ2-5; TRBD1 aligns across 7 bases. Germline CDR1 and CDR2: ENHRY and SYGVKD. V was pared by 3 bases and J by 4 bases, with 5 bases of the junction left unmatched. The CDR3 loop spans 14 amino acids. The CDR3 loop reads CAISERQGRETQYF. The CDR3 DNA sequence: TGTGCCATCAGTGAACGACAGGGTCGAGAGACCCAGTACTTC.

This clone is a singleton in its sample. The CDR3 sequence is CSVAPGLAVYNEQFF. CDR3 sequence (DNA): TGCAGCGTTGCCCCGGGACTAGCGGTATACAATGAGCAGTTCTTC. The genes are TRBV29-1 and TRBJ2-1; TRBD2 agrees at 11 bases. CDR1 is SQVTM and CDR2 is ANQGSEA in the germline V gene. V lost 4 bases, J lost 4 bases, and 6 bases stayed unmatched. The CDR3 length is 15 residues.

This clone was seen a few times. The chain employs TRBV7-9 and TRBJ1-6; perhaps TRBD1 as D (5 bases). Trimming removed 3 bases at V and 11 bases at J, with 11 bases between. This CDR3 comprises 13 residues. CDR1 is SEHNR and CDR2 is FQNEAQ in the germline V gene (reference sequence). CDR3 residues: CASSLVGDAPLHF. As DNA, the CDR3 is TGTGCCAGCAGCTTGGTAGGGGATGCACCCCTCCACTTT.

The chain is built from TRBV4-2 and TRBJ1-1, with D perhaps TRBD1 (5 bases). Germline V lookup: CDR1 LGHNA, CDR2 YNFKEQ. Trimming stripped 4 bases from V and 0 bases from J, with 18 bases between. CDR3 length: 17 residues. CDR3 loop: CASSPMRGATLNTEAFF. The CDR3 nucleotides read TGTGCCAGCAGCCCCATGAGAGGGGCCACCTTGAACACTGAAGCTTTCTTT.

The chain's CDR3 is CASSPRTGVHQPQHF. The CDR3 DNA reads as TGTGCCAGCAGTCCCCGGACAGGGGTGCATCAGCCCCAGCATTTT. V is TRBV7-3 and J is TRBJ1-5, with 9 nucleotides matching TRBD1. The CDR3 contains 15 residues. Per germline, CDR1 SGHTA and CDR2 FQGTGA. V shed 6 bases and J 5 bases; nucleotides not matched to a gene: 8.

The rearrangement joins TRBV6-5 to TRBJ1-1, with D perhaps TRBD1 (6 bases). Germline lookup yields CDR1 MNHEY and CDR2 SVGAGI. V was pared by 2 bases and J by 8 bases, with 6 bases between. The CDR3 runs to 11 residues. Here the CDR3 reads CASSYQGEAFF. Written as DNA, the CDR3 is TGTGCCAGCAGTTACCAGGGGGAAGCTTTCTTT.